One sample yielded the 5 T cell receptor beta chains listed below, sequenced in a study of blood T cell repertoires in COVID-19. Method: immunoSEQ multiplex PCR; TCRdb's copy keeps in-frame clones and lacks some. This sample has roughly 200,000 clones, with 82% found just once. The sequenced material came from peripheral blood. The receptors were sampled from a woman aged 55-69 years with COVID-19, enrolled during active disease.

V and J are TRBV5-8 and TRBJ2-1, with 8 bases matching TRBD1. This CDR3 region has 14 residues. V shed 7 bases, J shed 2 bases, and the junction held 5 bases outside the gene matches. In germline, CDR1 is SGHTS, CDR2 YDEGEE. In DNA form, the CDR3 reads TGTGCCAGCTGTATGGACAGGGCCTACAATGAGCAGTTCTTC. Protein product: CASCMDRAYNEQFF.

This rearrangement joins TRBV29-1 to TRBJ1-2; D gene unclear. CDR3 length: 10 amino acids. The V end was cut by 3 bases, the J end by 8 bases, with 7 bases between. Germline CDR1 and CDR2: SQVTM and ANQGSEA. The CDR3 sequence: CSVDEYGYTF. CDR3 nucleotide sequence: TGCAGCGTTGACGAGTACGGCTACACCTTC.

The rearrangement joins TRBV28 to TRBJ2-5; 8 bases are shared with TRBD2. CDR3 size: 14 residues. The junction had 4 bases not matched to a gene; V was cut back by 2 bases and J by 5 bases. Germline CDR1 reads MDHEN; CDR2 reads SYDVKM. This chain's CDR3 is CASSLAGGYETQYF. The CDR3 DNA reads TGTGCCAGCAGTTTAGCGGGAGGCTACGAGACCCAGTACTTC.

This rearrangement joins TRBV24-1 to TRBJ2-2; a weak D match, TRBD2 (5 bases). This CDR3 is 16 amino acids long. Germline V lookup: CDR1 KGHDR, CDR2 SFDVKD. The V and J ends lost 3 bases and 1 base respectively, with 11 bases between them. CDR3 protein: CATSDRRTQNTGELFF. The CDR3 DNA sequence: TGTGCCACCAGTGATAGGAGGACTCAGAACACCGGGGAGCTGTTTTTT.

The chain links TRBV7-3 to TRBJ2-2; TRBD2 agrees at 7 bases. The CDR3 extends over 17 amino acids. Germline lookup yields CDR1 SGHTA and CDR2 FQGTGA. V lost 0 bases and J lost 2; bases outside the gene matches: 6. The CDR3 loop reads CASSLTVAGVNTGELFF. DNA for the CDR3: TGTGCCAGCAGCTTAACGGTGGCGGGGGTTAACACCGGGGAGCTGTTTTTT.